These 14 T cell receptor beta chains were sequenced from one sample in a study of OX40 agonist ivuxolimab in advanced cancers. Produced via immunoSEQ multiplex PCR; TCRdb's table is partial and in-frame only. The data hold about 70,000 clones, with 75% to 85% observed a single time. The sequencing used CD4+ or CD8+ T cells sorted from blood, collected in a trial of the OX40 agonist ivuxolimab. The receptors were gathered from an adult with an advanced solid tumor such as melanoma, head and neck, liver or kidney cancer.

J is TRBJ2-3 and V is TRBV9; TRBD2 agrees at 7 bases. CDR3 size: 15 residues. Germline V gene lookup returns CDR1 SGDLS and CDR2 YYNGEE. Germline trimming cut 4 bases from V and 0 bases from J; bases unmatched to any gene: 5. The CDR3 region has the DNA TGTGCCAGCAGCCGCCGCGGGGGAAGCACAGATACGCAGTATTTT. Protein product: CASSRRGGSTDTQYF.

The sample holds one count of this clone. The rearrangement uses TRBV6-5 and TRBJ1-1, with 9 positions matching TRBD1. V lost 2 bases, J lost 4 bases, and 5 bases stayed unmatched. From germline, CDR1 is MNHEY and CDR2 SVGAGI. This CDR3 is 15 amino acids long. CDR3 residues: CASSYPTGGSTEAFF. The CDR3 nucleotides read TGTGCCAGCAGTTACCCAACAGGGGGCAGCACTGAAGCTTTCTTT.

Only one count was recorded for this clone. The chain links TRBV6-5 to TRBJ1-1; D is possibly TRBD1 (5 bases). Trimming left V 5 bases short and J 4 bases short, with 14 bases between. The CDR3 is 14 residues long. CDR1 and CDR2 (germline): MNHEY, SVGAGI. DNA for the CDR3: TGTGCCAGCAGTGAGCAACCAGGGAGCACTGAAGCTTTCTTT. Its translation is CASSEQPGSTEAFF.

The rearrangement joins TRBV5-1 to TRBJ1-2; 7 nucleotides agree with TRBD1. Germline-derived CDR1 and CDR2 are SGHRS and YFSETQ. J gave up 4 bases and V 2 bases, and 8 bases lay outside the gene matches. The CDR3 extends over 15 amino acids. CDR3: CASSLTQGSAYGYTF. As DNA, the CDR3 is TGCGCCAGCAGCTTAACACAGGGGAGCGCCTATGGCTACACCTTC. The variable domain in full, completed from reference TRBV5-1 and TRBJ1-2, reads KAGVTQTPRYLIKTRGQQVTLSCSPISGHRSVSWYQQTPGQGLQFLFEYFSETQRNKGNFPGRFSGRQFSNSRSEMNVSTLELGDSALYLCASSLTQGSAYGYTFGSGTRLTVV.

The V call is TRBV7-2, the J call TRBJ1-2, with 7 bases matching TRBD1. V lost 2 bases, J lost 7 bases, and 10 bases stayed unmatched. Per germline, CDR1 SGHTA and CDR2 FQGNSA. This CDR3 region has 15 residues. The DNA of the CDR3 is TGTGCCAGCAGCTTAACACGGTCCCCAGGGGGTGGCTACACCTTC. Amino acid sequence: CASSLTRSPGGGYTF.

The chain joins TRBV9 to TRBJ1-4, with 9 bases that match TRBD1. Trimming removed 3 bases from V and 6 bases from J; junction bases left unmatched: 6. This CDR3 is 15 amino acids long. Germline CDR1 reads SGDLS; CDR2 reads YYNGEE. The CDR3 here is CASSDGTGRHEKLFF. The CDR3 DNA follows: TGTGCCAGCAGCGATGGGACAGGGCGTCATGAAAAACTGTTTTTT.

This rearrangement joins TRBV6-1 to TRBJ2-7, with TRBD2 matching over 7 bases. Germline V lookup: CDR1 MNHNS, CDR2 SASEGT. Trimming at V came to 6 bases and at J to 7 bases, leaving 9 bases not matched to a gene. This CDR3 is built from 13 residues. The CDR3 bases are TGTGCCAGCAGGAAGGGAGGGGTGGGGGAGCAGTACTTC. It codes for CASRKGGVGEQYF.

The CDR3 protein is CSVEDLASGKFYNEQFF. Here the CDR3 DNA reads TGCAGCGTTGAAGATCTGGCGAGCGGGAAGTTCTACAATGAGCAGTTCTTC. The rearrangement joins TRBV29-1 to TRBJ2-1; the match to TRBD2 covers 7 bases. Germline CDR1 SQVTM, CDR2 ANQGSEA. The CDR3 is made up of 17 amino acids. V dropped 0 bases and J dropped 3; count of bases not matched to a gene: 11.

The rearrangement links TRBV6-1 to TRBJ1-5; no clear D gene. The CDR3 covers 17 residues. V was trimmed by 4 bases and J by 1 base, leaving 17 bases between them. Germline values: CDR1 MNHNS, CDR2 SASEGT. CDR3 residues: CASSVTTGSVSNQPQHF. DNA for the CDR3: TGTGCCAGCAGTGTGACTACGGGGTCAGTAAGCAATCAGCCCCAGCATTTT.

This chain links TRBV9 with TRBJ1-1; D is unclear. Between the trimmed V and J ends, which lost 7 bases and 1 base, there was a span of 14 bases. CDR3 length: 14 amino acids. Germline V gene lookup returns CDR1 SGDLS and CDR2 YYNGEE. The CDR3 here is CASSPSGSNTEAFF. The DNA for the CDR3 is TGTGCCAGCTCACCGTCGGGGTCGAACACTGAAGCTTTCTTT.

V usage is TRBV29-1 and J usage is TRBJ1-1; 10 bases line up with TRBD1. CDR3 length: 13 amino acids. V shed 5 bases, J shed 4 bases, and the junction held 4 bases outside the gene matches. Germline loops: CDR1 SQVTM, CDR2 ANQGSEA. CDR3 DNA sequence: TGCAGCGTTAAGACAGGGGGCTTCACTGAAGCTTTCTTT. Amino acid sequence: CSVKTGGFTEAFF.

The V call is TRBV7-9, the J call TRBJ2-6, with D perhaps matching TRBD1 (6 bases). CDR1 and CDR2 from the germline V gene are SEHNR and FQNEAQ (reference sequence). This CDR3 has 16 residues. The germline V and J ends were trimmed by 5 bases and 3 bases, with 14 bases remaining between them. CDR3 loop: CASSPRKGVGANVLTF. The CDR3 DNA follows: TGTGCCAGCAGCCCTAGGAAGGGGGTTGGGGCCAACGTCCTGACTTTC.

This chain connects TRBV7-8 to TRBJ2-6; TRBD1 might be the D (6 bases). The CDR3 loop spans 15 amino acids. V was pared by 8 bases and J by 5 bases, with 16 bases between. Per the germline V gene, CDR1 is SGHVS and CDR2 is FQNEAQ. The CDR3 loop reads CASAPYRDRANVLTF. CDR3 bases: TGTGCCAGCGCCCCATACCGGGACAGGGCCAACGTCCTGACTTTC.

DNA for the CDR3: TGTGCCAGCGCCTCTACAGGGCCCGGAAACACCATATATTTT. Its protein is CASASTGPGNTIYF. The chain carries TRBV11-2 and TRBJ1-3, with D perhaps matching TRBD1 (6 bases). CDR1 and CDR2 (germline): SGHAT, FQNNGV. This CDR3 has 14 residues. Trimming left V 8 bases short and J 4 bases short, with 15 bases between.